What follows are 24 T cell receptor beta chains derived from one specimen sequenced in a study of blood T cell repertoires in COVID-19. Libraries were prepared by immunoSEQ multiplex PCR; TCRdb keeps only in-frame clonotypes and omits some of them. This sample has roughly 120,000 clones; over 60% occur once, and the top ten carry 5% to 7.5%. Sequencing input: peripheral blood. The receptors originated from a man aged 65 to 85 with acute or convalescent COVID-19.

This rearrangement joins TRBV30 to TRBJ2-5, with no clear D. There are 11 residues in the CDR3. Germline loops: CDR1 GTSNPN, CDR2 SVGIG (reference sequence). Trimming stripped 2 bases from V and 5 bases from J, with 6 bases between. As DNA, the CDR3 is TGTGCCTGGAGTATCCGGGAGACCCAGTACTTC. Protein sequence: CAWSIRETQYF.

V gene TRBV7-3 combines with J gene TRBJ2-2, with TRBD2 matching 7 bases. The length of the CDR3 is 18 residues. V shed 4 bases, J shed 5 bases, and the junction held 16 bases outside the gene matches. Germline CDR1 is SGHTA and CDR2 is FQGTGA. The CDR3 DNA sequence: TGTGCCAGCAGCTCATACCTCTCTAGCGGCATTGGGACCGGGGAGCTGTTTTTT. Translating it yields CASSSYLSSGIGTGELFF. Based on the CDR3 plus reference TRBV7-3 and TRBJ2-2, the full variable domain is GAGVSQTPSNKVTEKGKYVELRCDPISGHTALYWYRQSLGQGPEFLIYFQGTGAADDSGLPNDRFFAVRPEGSVSTLKIQRTERGDSAVYLCASSSYLSSGIGTGELFFGEGSRLTVL.

This CDR3 is CASSGTGGGEPQHF. The CDR3 coding sequence is TGTGCCAGCAGTGGGACAGGGGGCGGGGAGCCCCAGCATTTT. The chain has TRBV6-6 and TRBJ1-5; 12 positions match TRBD1. CDR1 is MNHNY, CDR2 SVGAGI, per germline (reference sequence). The CDR3 has 14 residues. Trimming removed 5 bases from V and 8 bases from J; junction bases left unmatched: 4.

This clone was seen more than once but under ten times. This sequence joins TRBV4-1 and TRBJ2-1; 8 bases are a match to TRBD1. Germline CDR1 and CDR2: MGHRA and YSYEKL. The junction had 7 bases not matched to a gene; V was cut back by 4 bases and J by 5 bases. The CDR3 covers 15 residues. DNA of the CDR3: TGCGCCAGCAGCCCCGGGACAGGATTTGACAATGAGCAGTTCTTC. This translates into CASSPGTGFDNEQFF.

This clone has a single count. The V gene is TRBV6-5, the J gene TRBJ2-2; TRBD1 aligns across 8 bases. The V gene end was trimmed by 7 bases and the J gene end by 0 bases; junction bases not matched to a gene: 4. There are 15 residues in the CDR3. Looked up from germline, CDR1 is MNHEY and CDR2 is SVGAGI. The CDR3 nucleotides are TGTGCCAGCAACCTCAGGGGGCCGAACACCGGGGAGCTGTTTTTT. Protein product: CASNLRGPNTGELFF.

This clone was seen a handful of times. V is TRBV5-1 and J is TRBJ1-1; D perhaps matches TRBD1 (5 bases). The CDR3 consists of 14 residues. The ends were cut back, 0 bases at V and 3 bases at J, with 9 bases in the middle. Per germline, CDR1 SGHRS and CDR2 YFSETQ. CDR3 region: CASSLDSRDTEAFF. The DNA for the CDR3 is TGCGCCAGCAGCTTGGATTCCAGGGACACTGAAGCTTTCTTT.

This clone appeared a few times. The identical CDR3 is also encoded by other nucleotide sequences in the sample. The V gene is TRBV19, the J gene TRBJ1-1; D is undetermined. From germline, CDR1 is LNHDA and CDR2 SQIVND (reference sequence). The CDR3 is 13 residues long. Trimming removed 6 bases at V and 1 base at J, with 9 bases between. As DNA, the CDR3 is TGTGCCAGTAGCCGACGGGAGAACACTGAAGCTTTCTTT. Its translation is CASSRRENTEAFF.

The rearrangement links TRBV2 to TRBJ2-5, with a possible D match to TRBD2 (7 bases). Germline V gives CDR1 SNHLY, CDR2 FYNNEI. This CDR3 has 12 residues. With 5 bases removed from V and 13 bases from J, the gap between germline ends came to 17 bases. CDR3 loop: CASSLDRGAWYF. CDR3 DNA sequence: TGTGCCAGCAGTTTGGACCGGGGGGCTTGGTACTTC.

The rearrangement links TRBV7-6 to TRBJ1-5; D remains unclear. The length of the CDR3 is 13 residues. Looked up from germline, CDR1 is SGHVS and CDR2 is FNYEAQ. The CDR3 nucleotides read TGTGCTAGCTCATACGGGGGCAATCAGCCCCAGCATTTT. It codes for CASSYGGNQPQHF.

The V gene is TRBV5-4, the J gene TRBJ2-3; the D gene is possibly TRBD2 (7 bases). Germline values: CDR1 SGHNT, CDR2 YYREEE (reference sequence). The CDR3 length is 16 residues. V was trimmed by 3 bases and J by 2 bases, leaving 16 bases between them. The CDR3 DNA sequence: TGTGCCAGCAGCTGGATCCTAGGGGGGGCCACAGATACGCAGTATTTT. Encoded protein: CASSWILGGATDTQYF.

The chain links TRBV20-1 to TRBJ1-5; D ambiguous. CDR1 DFQATT and CDR2 SNEGSKA come from the germline V gene (reference sequence). The V gene lost 3 bases and the J gene lost 8 bases, with 11 bases spanning the gap. This CDR3 is built from 12 residues. The CDR3 nucleotides are TGCAGTGCTAGTGCGGGGTTGGAGCCCCAGCATTTT. Translating it yields CSASAGLEPQHF.

The genes are TRBV6-6 and TRBJ1-5; D remains ambiguous. Trimming cost V 4 bases and J 3 bases, with 4 bases left between them. Germline-derived CDR1 and CDR2 are MNHNY and SVGAGI (reference sequence). This CDR3 spans 12 amino acids. Here the CDR3 DNA reads TGTGCCAGCAGTTTAGACAATCAGCCCCAGCATTTT. It translates to CASSLDNQPQHF.

As DNA, the CDR3 is TGTGCCAGTAGTGCCCGACAGGGGTCCCTTGGCTACACCTTC. This gives the protein CASSARQGSLGYTF. The rearrangement joins TRBV19 to TRBJ1-2; TRBD1 matches at 8 bases. The CDR3 extends over 14 amino acids. Germline loops: CDR1 LNHDA, CDR2 SQIVND (reference sequence). The J segment lost 7 bases and the V segment lost 5 bases, leaving 9 bases of the junction unmatched.

The rearrangement joins TRBV28 to TRBJ2-7; a weak D match, TRBD1 (5 bases). This CDR3 spans 15 amino acids. Trimming removed 0 bases at V and 1 base at J, with 10 bases between. The germline V gene encodes CDR1 MDHEN and CDR2 SYDVKM. CDR3 sequence: CASSLWDMESYEQYF. The CDR3 DNA follows: TGTGCCAGCAGTTTATGGGACATGGAATCCTACGAGCAGTACTTC.

J is TRBJ1-2 and V is TRBV19, with 8 nucleotides matching TRBD1. V lost 7 bases to trimming and J lost 0 bases; unmatched junction nucleotides: 10. The length of the CDR3 is 16 residues. Germline loops: CDR1 LNHDA, CDR2 SQIVND (reference sequence). CDR3 amino acids: CASNQDRVSSNYGYTF. The CDR3 bases are TGTGCCAGTAACCAGGACAGGGTTTCTTCTAACTATGGCTACACCTTC.

This chain uses TRBV2 with TRBJ2-6; D call uncertain. The CDR3 contains 15 residues. Germline V lookup: CDR1 SNHLY, CDR2 FYNNEI. V lost 6 bases to trimming and J lost 1 base, with 10 bases between them. The CDR3 bases are TGTGCCAGCAGGGGCTTCGATTCTGGGGCCAACGTCCTGACTTTC. The encoded protein is CASRGFDSGANVLTF.

The CDR3 sequence: CASSLLGVQETQYF. CDR3 bases: TGTGCCAGCAGCCTGCTTGGAGTCCAAGAGACCCAGTACTTC. This chain links TRBV11-2 with TRBJ2-5; D gene unclear. Trimming pared 5 bases from V and 1 base from J, leaving 11 bases between. This CDR3 has 14 residues. Germline CDR1 SGHAT, CDR2 FQNNGV. The variable domain in full, completed from reference TRBV11-2 and TRBJ2-5, reads EAGVAQSPRYKIIEKRQSVAFWCNPISGHATLYWYQQILGQGPKLLIQFQNNGVVDDSQLPKDRFSAERLKGVDSTLKIQPAKLEDSAVYLCASSLLGVQETQYFGPGTRLLVL.

The chain carries TRBV4-2 and TRBJ2-7, with 7 nucleotides matching TRBD1. The CDR3 runs to 12 residues. The junction had 3 bases not matched to a gene; V was cut back by 4 bases and J by 6 bases. Germline CDR1 is LGHNA and CDR2 is YNFKEQ. The DNA of the CDR3 is TGTGCCAGCAGCCCACAGGGGTCCGAGCAGTACTTC. It codes for CASSPQGSEQYF.

J is TRBJ1-1 and V is TRBV29-1, with 9 bases that match TRBD1. CDR1 and CDR2 from the germline V gene are SQVTM and ANQGSEA. The ends lost 4 bases at V and 5 bases at J; junction bases unmatched: 8. CDR3 length equals 14 residues. The CDR3 DNA follows: TGCAGCGTTGCAACCGGGACAGGGAGGACTGAAGCTTTCTTT. As protein: CSVATGTGRTEAFF.

The gene calls are TRBV7-6 and TRBJ2-5; a possible D gene is TRBD2 (6 bases). The ends were cut back, 5 bases at V and 2 bases at J, with 12 bases in the middle. The CDR3 is 14 amino acids. Germline lookup yields CDR1 SGHVS and CDR2 FNYEAQ. DNA for the CDR3: TGTGCCAGCAGCCCCCGGGACTTACAAGAGACCCAGTACTTC. Protein sequence: CASSPRDLQETQYF.

V is TRBV6-5 and J is TRBJ2-7; 10 bases map to TRBD1. CDR3 size: 15 residues. J lost 7 bases, V lost 0 bases, and 6 bases had no gene match. CDR1 MNHEY and CDR2 SVGAGI come from the germline V gene. The CDR3 region is CASSYSGTGAGEQYF. Here the CDR3 DNA reads TGTGCCAGCAGTTACTCAGGGACAGGGGCTGGTGAGCAGTACTTC.

The CDR3 spells CASRSGSPNTGELFF. The CDR3 bases are TGTGCCAGCAGATCCGGGTCACCGAACACCGGGGAGCTGTTTTTT. V is TRBV6-5 and J is TRBJ2-2; D is unresolved. The CDR3 covers 15 residues. V dropped 6 bases and J dropped 0 bases, with 11 bases sitting between them. CDR1 and CDR2 (germline): MNHEY, SVGAGI.

This sequence joins TRBV30 and TRBJ2-1; 7 bases fit TRBD1. The CDR3 has 13 residues. Looked up from germline, CDR1 is GTSNPN and CDR2 is SVGIG (reference sequence). Trimming removed 4 bases from V and 7 bases from J; junction bases left unmatched: 7. DNA for the CDR3: TGTGCCTGGAATAAGGGGGCCAGGAATGAGCAGTTCTTC. Translation gives CAWNKGARNEQFF. Complete variable domain (other parts from reference TRBV30 and TRBJ2-1): SQTIHQWPATLVQPVGSPLSLECTVEGTSNPNLYWYRQAAGRGLQLLFYSVGIGQISSEVPQNLSASRPQDRQFILSSKKLLLSDSGFYLCAWNKGARNEQFFGPGTRLTVL.

The V gene is TRBV9, the J gene TRBJ2-3, with no clear D. Germline V gene data show CDR1 as SGDLS and CDR2 as YYNGEE. With 4 bases removed from V and 3 bases from J, the gap between germline ends came to 9 bases. The CDR3 spans 13 residues. CDR3 region: CASSHSRTDTQYF. CDR3 DNA: TGTGCCAGCAGCCATTCTAGGACAGATACGCAGTATTTT.